Listed below are T cell receptor beta chains from one sample, sequenced in a study of molecular identifiers for immune sequencing clone quantification. MiXCR, applied by TCRdb to the PCR reads, yields one record per CDR3 protein. The profile covers 550,000 to 750,000 distinct CDR3 sequences, with 15% to 20% appearing a single time and roughly 0.9% taken by the ten largest. Input material: naive CD8+ T cells from blood, with Jurkat cell RNA spiked in. Receptors were obtained from a human donor in good health. Some libraries in this study had Jurkat cell RNA spiked in. Each CDR3 is given with its conserved first and last residue. The D gene is left open where the match is weak. Clone size appears in some rows only: once, few, many, or a class for an expanded clone.

v_call: TRBV30
d_call: .
j_call: TRBJ1-1
clone_size: .
cdr3_aa: CAWSVRSEAFF
cdr3_nt: TGTGCCTGGAGTGTACGGAGTGAAGCTTTCTTT

v_call: TRBV4-1
d_call: TRBD2
j_call: TRBJ2-7
clone_size: many
cdr3_aa: CASSQELIQAGSYEQYF
cdr3_nt: TGCGCCAGCAGCCAAGAACTCATCCAAGCGGGGTCGTACGAGCAGTACTTC

v_call: TRBV28
d_call: .
j_call: TRBJ2-3
clone_size: many
cdr3_aa: CASSPGELPDTQYF
cdr3_nt: TGTGCCAGCAGCCCCGGGGAGCTCCCAGATACGCAGTATTTT

v_call: TRBV4-3
d_call: .
j_call: TRBJ2-1
clone_size: .
cdr3_aa: CASSPGTNPYNEQFF
cdr3_nt: TGCGCCAGCAGCCCGGGGACAAACCCCTACAATGAGCAGTTCTTC

v_call: TRBV6-5
d_call: TRBD2
j_call: TRBJ2-3
clone_size: many
cdr3_aa: CASSPTGLAGGTLDF
cdr3_nt: TGTGCCAGCAGTCCGACGGGACTAGCGGGAGGTACCTTGGATTTT

v_call: TRBV3-1
d_call: .
j_call: TRBJ1-2
clone_size: many
cdr3_aa: CASSGGADYYGYTF
cdr3_nt: TGTGCCAGCAGCGGGGGGGCAGACTACTATGGCTACACCTTC

v_call: TRBV28
d_call: TRBD1
j_call: TRBJ2-2
clone_size: many
cdr3_aa: CASSFLGQGSPPGELFF
cdr3_nt: TGTGCCAGCAGTTTCCTGGGACAGGGGAGCCCACCCGGGGAGCTGTTTTTT

v_call: TRBV5-6
d_call: .
j_call: TRBJ1-2
clone_size: .
cdr3_aa: CASSSDREPGYGYTF
cdr3_nt: TGTGCCAGCAGCTCCGACCGGGAACCGGGCTATGGCTACACCTTC

v_call: TRBV2
d_call: TRBD2
j_call: TRBJ2-7
clone_size: many
cdr3_aa: CASSETWASGSLVYEQYF
cdr3_nt: TGTGCCAGCAGTGAAACGTGGGCTAGCGGGAGTTTGGTTTACGAGCAGTACTTC

v_call: TRBV24-1
d_call: .
j_call: TRBJ1-2
clone_size: .
cdr3_aa: CATSDNPNYGYTF
cdr3_nt: TGTGCCACCAGTGATAACCCAAACTATGGCTACACCTTC

v_call: TRBV7-2
d_call: .
j_call: TRBJ2-7
clone_size: many
cdr3_aa: CASSAAPSSYEQYF
cdr3_nt: TGTGCCAGTAGCGCTGCTCCGAGCTCCTACGAGCAGTACTTC

v_call: TRBV6-2/TRBV6-3
d_call: .
j_call: TRBJ2-5
clone_size: many
cdr3_aa: CASSYVGRETQYF
cdr3_nt: TGTGCCAGCAGTTACGTGGGACGAGAGACCCAGTACTTC

v_call: TRBV4-3
d_call: .
j_call: TRBJ2-1
clone_size: once
cdr3_aa: CASSQELDRRNEQFF
cdr3_nt: TGCGCCAGCAGCCAAGAACTAGACCGGAGGAATGAGCAGTTCTTC

v_call: TRBV6-1
d_call: TRBD1
j_call: TRBJ1-5
clone_size: few
cdr3_aa: CASSEYEGAGNQPQHF
cdr3_nt: TGTGCCAGCAGTGAATATGAGGGGGCAGGGAATCAGCCCCAGCATTTT

v_call: TRBV4-1
d_call: .
j_call: TRBJ2-3
clone_size: many
cdr3_aa: CASSQTTGTQYF
cdr3_nt: TGCGCCAGCAGCCAAACGACGGGTACGCAGTATTTT

v_call: TRBV7-6
d_call: TRBD2
j_call: TRBJ2-3
clone_size: many
cdr3_aa: CASSLGGVSTDTQYF
cdr3_nt: TGCGCCAGCAGCTTGGGGGGGGTATCCACAGATACGCAGTATTTT

v_call: TRBV4-3
d_call: TRBD2
j_call: TRBJ2-7
clone_size: many
cdr3_aa: CASSQDWTSGYEQYF
cdr3_nt: TGCGCCAGCAGCCAAGATTGGACTAGCGGATACGAGCAGTACTTC

v_call: TRBV13
d_call: TRBD1
j_call: TRBJ2-7
clone_size: few
cdr3_aa: CASSLSLAQGDPYEQYF
cdr3_nt: TGTGCCAGCAGCCTATCCCTCGCCCAGGGGGATCCCTACGAGCAGTACTTC

v_call: TRBV6-2/TRBV6-3
d_call: .
j_call: TRBJ2-2
clone_size: many
cdr3_aa: CASSYLGGFTGELFF
cdr3_nt: TGTGCCAGCAGTTACCTTGGCGGGTTCACCGGGGAGCTGTTTTTT

v_call: TRBV21-1
d_call: .
j_call: TRBJ1-2
clone_size: many
cdr3_aa: CASTQNRPYGYTF
cdr3_nt: TGTGCCAGCACCCAGAACAGGCCCTATGGCTACACCTTC

v_call: TRBV7-9
d_call: .
j_call: TRBJ2-1
clone_size: few
cdr3_aa: CASSPFQDPVDNEQFF
cdr3_nt: TGTGCCAGCAGCCCCTTCCAAGACCCTGTGGACAATGAGCAGTTCTTC

v_call: TRBV9
d_call: .
j_call: TRBJ2-3
clone_size: many
cdr3_aa: CASSVGGHSTDTQYF
cdr3_nt: TGTGCCAGCAGCGTAGGGGGACATAGCACAGATACGCAGTATTTT

v_call: TRBV28
d_call: TRBD2
j_call: TRBJ2-7
clone_size: many
cdr3_aa: CASTLGAGLGYEQYF
cdr3_nt: TGTGCCAGCACCCTCGGAGCGGGATTAGGCTACGAGCAGTACTTC

v_call: TRBV20-1
d_call: .
j_call: TRBJ2-5
clone_size: few
cdr3_aa: CSAREGGYVQETQYF
cdr3_nt: TGCAGTGCTAGAGAAGGGGGGTATGTCCAAGAGACCCAGTACTTC

v_call: TRBV27
d_call: TRBD1
j_call: TRBJ1-6
clone_size: many
cdr3_aa: CASSFGQGNSPLHF
cdr3_nt: TGTGCCAGCAGCTTCGGACAGGGGAATTCACCCCTCCACTTT

v_call: TRBV9
d_call: TRBD1
j_call: TRBJ1-3
clone_size: .
cdr3_aa: CASSLGSDRGSGNTIYF
cdr3_nt: TGTGCCAGCAGCTTAGGGTCGGACAGGGGATCTGGAAACACCATATATTTT

v_call: TRBV2
d_call: .
j_call: TRBJ1-1
clone_size: many
cdr3_aa: CASSDTRGALSMNTEAFF
cdr3_nt: TGTGCCAGCAGTGATACAAGGGGGGCCCTATCCATGAACACTGAAGCTTTCTTT

v_call: TRBV15
d_call: .
j_call: TRBJ2-1
clone_size: many
cdr3_aa: CATSRVGSGSYNEQFF
cdr3_nt: TGTGCCACCAGCAGAGTAGGGAGTGGCTCCTACAATGAGCAGTTCTTC

v_call: TRBV11-2
d_call: .
j_call: TRBJ2-5
clone_size: .
cdr3_aa: CASSLGLGGGTQYF
cdr3_nt: TGTGCCAGCAGCTTAGGGCTAGGAGGGGGGACCCAGTACTTC

v_call: TRBV2
d_call: .
j_call: TRBJ2-3
clone_size: many
cdr3_aa: CASSELRGDTDTQYF
cdr3_nt: TGTGCCAGCAGTGAGTTAAGAGGGGATACAGATACGCAGTATTTT

v_call: TRBV6-1
d_call: .
j_call: TRBJ2-7
clone_size: many
cdr3_aa: CASSEVRAQGLREQYF
cdr3_nt: TGTGCCAGCAGTGAAGTCCGGGCACAGGGTCTTCGCGAGCAGTACTTC

v_call: TRBV19
d_call: .
j_call: TRBJ1-2
clone_size: few
cdr3_aa: CASSIFPGNGYTF
cdr3_nt: TGTGCCAGTAGTATATTCCCAGGGAACGGCTACACCTTC

v_call: TRBV30
d_call: .
j_call: TRBJ1-5
clone_size: many
cdr3_aa: CAWSVRVQGYWNQPQHF
cdr3_nt: TGTGCCTGGAGTGTACGGGTTCAGGGATATTGGAATCAGCCCCAGCATTTT

v_call: TRBV20-1
d_call: .
j_call: TRBJ2-5
clone_size: many
cdr3_aa: CSARPEGAVQETQYF
cdr3_nt: TGCAGTGCTCGACCGGAAGGGGCGGTACAAGAGACCCAGTACTTC

v_call: TRBV2
d_call: .
j_call: TRBJ1-3
clone_size: many
cdr3_aa: CASSEEGGGLGVHSGNTIYF
cdr3_nt: TGTGCCAGCAGTGAAGAAGGGGGGGGATTGGGGGTGCACTCTGGAAACACCATATATTTT

v_call: TRBV3-1
d_call: .
j_call: TRBJ2-6
clone_size: .
cdr3_aa: CASSQDVFSGANALTF
cdr3_nt: TGTGCCAGCAGCCAAGATGTATTCTCTGGGGCCAACGCCCTGACTTTC

v_call: TRBV28
d_call: TRBD2
j_call: TRBJ2-3
clone_size: few
cdr3_aa: CASSWSGDTDTQYF
cdr3_nt: TGTGCCAGCAGTTGGAGCGGGGACACAGATACGCAGTATTTT

v_call: TRBV20-1
d_call: TRBD2
j_call: TRBJ2-5
clone_size: .
cdr3_aa: CSARGAGEVRETQYF
cdr3_nt: TGCAGTGCTAGAGGAGCGGGAGAGGTTAGGGAGACCCAGTACTTC

v_call: TRBV4-3
d_call: .
j_call: TRBJ1-4
clone_size: many
cdr3_aa: CASSQDRTLTNEKLFF
cdr3_nt: TGCGCCAGCAGCCAAGACCGGACACTGACTAATGAAAAACTGTTTTTT

v_call: TRBV29-1
d_call: TRBD2
j_call: TRBJ2-3
clone_size: many
cdr3_aa: CSVAFIAGSSSLGDTQYF
cdr3_nt: TGCAGCGTTGCCTTTATAGCGGGGTCTTCGTCTTTGGGAGATACGCAGTATTTT

v_call: TRBV7-8
d_call: .
j_call: TRBJ1-1
clone_size: many
cdr3_aa: CASRDLTEVEAFF
cdr3_nt: TGTGCCAGCAGGGACTTGACAGAAGTTGAAGCTTTCTTT